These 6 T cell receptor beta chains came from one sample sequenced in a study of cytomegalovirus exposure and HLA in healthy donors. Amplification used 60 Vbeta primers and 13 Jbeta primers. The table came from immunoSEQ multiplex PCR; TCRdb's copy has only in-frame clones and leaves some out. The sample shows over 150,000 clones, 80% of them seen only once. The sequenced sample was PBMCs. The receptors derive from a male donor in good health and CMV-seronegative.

The CDR3 loop reads CASSLAQGSQDYEQYF. The CDR3, as DNA: TGTGCCAGCAGCTTAGCTCAGGGTAGTCAAGACTACGAGCAGTACTTC. The rearrangement uses TRBV7-9 and TRBJ2-7; possibly TRBD1 for D (5 bases). V lost 0 bases to trimming and J lost 3 bases, with 15 bases between them. The CDR3 is 16 amino acids. The germline CDR1 and CDR2 sequences are SEHNR and FQNEAQ (reference sequence).

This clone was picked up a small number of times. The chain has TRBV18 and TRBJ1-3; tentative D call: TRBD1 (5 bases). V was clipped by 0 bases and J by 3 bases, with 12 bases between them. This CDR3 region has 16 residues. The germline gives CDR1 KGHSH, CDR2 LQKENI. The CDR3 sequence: CASSPPSRVIGNTIYF. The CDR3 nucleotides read TGTGCCAGCTCACCACCTAGCAGGGTAATTGGAAACACCATATATTTT.

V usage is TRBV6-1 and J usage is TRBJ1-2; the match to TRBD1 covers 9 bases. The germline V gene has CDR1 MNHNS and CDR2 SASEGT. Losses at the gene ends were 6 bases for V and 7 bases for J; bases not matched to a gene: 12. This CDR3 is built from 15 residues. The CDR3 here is CASRGGNRGRGGYTF. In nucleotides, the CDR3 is TGTGCCAGCAGGGGGGGGAACAGGGGGCGCGGTGGCTACACCTTC.

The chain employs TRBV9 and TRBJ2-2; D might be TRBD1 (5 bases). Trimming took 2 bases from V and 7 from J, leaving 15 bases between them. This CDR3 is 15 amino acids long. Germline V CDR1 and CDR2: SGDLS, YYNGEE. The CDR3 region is CASSVRAGPSGELFF. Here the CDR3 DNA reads TGTGCCAGCAGCGTCCGAGCAGGGCCGAGCGGGGAGCTGTTTTTT.

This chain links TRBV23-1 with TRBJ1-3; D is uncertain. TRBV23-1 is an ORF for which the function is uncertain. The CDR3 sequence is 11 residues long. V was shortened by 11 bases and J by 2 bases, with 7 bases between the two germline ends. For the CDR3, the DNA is TGCGCCCACCGGGCTGGAAACACCATATATTTT. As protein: CAHRAGNTIYF.

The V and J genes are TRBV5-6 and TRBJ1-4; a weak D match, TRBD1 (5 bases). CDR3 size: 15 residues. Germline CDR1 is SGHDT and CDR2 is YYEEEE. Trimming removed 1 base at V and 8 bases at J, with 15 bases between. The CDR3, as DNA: TGTGCCAGCAGCTTGTTCCAGGGTGCGTCGGAAAAACTGTTTTTT. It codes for CASSLFQGASEKLFF.